The 18 T cell receptor beta chains below come from one sample, sequenced in a study of OX40 agonist ivuxolimab in advanced cancers. TCRdb's copy holds only in-frame clones and misses some; the assay was immunoSEQ multiplex PCR. Here the sample spans around 95,000 clones, 80% to 95% being singletons. Here the sequenced sample was CD4+ or CD8+ T cells sorted from blood, taken in a trial of the OX40 agonist ivuxolimab. All receptors derive from an adult with an advanced solid tumor such as melanoma, head and neck, liver or kidney cancer.

The rearrangement joins TRBV6-1 to TRBJ2-7; the match to TRBD1 covers 8 bases. This CDR3 region has 18 residues. V trimming: 2 bases; J trimming: 2 bases; junction bases outside the gene matches: 14. Per the germline V gene, CDR1 is MNHNS and CDR2 is SASEGT. The CDR3 DNA reads as TGTGCCAGCAGTGAAAGGACAGGGAGCTGGAGGTCGGCCTACGAGCAGTACTTC. It translates to CASSERTGSWRSAYEQYF.

This chain uses TRBV28 with TRBJ1-5; D ambiguous. CDR1 is MDHEN and CDR2 is SYDVKM in the germline V gene. This CDR3 spans 12 amino acids. The V end lost 3 bases, the J end lost 11 bases, and 11 bases lay between the germline ends. CDR3 region: CASSFGLGAQHF. CDR3 DNA sequence: TGTGCCAGCAGTTTTGGGCTTGGGGCCCAGCATTTT.

J is TRBJ1-2 and V is TRBV28; 7 bases map to TRBD1. Germline lookup yields CDR1 MDHEN and CDR2 SYDVKM. This CDR3 has 14 residues. The V gene end was trimmed by 7 bases and the J gene end by 3 bases; junction bases not matched to a gene: 8. The CDR3 nucleotides are TGTGCCAGCAACCTCCAAGGGGGCGACTATGGCTACACCTTC. This encodes CASNLQGGDYGYTF.

The genes are TRBV4-3 and TRBJ2-3; D is unclear. Germline V gene data show CDR1 as LGHNA and CDR2 as YSLEER. The V end was cut by 4 bases, the J end by 5 bases, with 16 bases between. The CDR3 contains 15 residues. The CDR3 nucleotides read TGCGCCAGCAGCCCGATACCTCAACGGGTAGATACGCAGTATTTT. Its protein product is CASSPIPQRVDTQYF.

The CDR3 sequence: CASSLGQATDTQYF. The CDR3 DNA follows: TGTGCCAGCAGCTTAGGACAGGCCACAGATACGCAGTATTTT. The V gene is TRBV7-2, the J gene TRBJ2-3; tentative D call: TRBD1 (6 bases). The CDR3 extends over 14 amino acids. V gave up 1 base and J gave up 2 bases, with 7 bases separating them. The V gene's germline CDR1 is SGHTA and CDR2 FQGNSA.

The CDR3 DNA sequence: TGTGCCAGTAGTCCGAGGTTGGACACCGGGGAGCTGTTTTTT. Translated, it gives CASSPRLDTGELFF. V and J are TRBV19 and TRBJ2-2; D remains unclear. Trimming took 5 bases from V and 3 from J, leaving 10 bases between them. Per germline, CDR1 LNHDA and CDR2 SQIVND (reference sequence). CDR3 size: 14 residues.

This chain links TRBV5-5 with TRBJ1-3; 7 nucleotides align to TRBD1. With V trimmed by 3 bases and J by 0 bases, 6 bases remained unmatched. The CDR3 is 16 amino acids. Germline-derived CDR1 and CDR2 are SGHKS and YYEKEE (reference sequence). The CDR3 region is CASSSGQFNSGNTIYF. The CDR3 nucleotides read TGTGCCAGCAGCTCGGGACAGTTCAACTCTGGAAACACCATATATTTT.

This clone was recorded a few times. The chain has TRBV28 and TRBJ2-3; no definite D call. CDR3 length equals 14 residues. Per germline, CDR1 MDHEN and CDR2 SYDVKM. Trimming cost V 5 bases and J 2 bases, with 11 bases left between them. The CDR3 DNA reads TGTGCCAGCAGTCCGACTTTGACCACAGATACGCAGTATTTT. This gives the protein CASSPTLTTDTQYF.

This chain uses TRBV18 with TRBJ2-6; no firm D call. The length of the CDR3 is 15 residues. The V and J ends lost 5 bases and 0 bases respectively, with 8 bases between them. Germline V gene lookup returns CDR1 KGHSH and CDR2 LQKENI. CDR3 loop: CASSALISGANVLTF. The CDR3 bases are TGTGCCAGCTCAGCACTCATCTCTGGGGCCAACGTCCTGACTTTC.

The chain combines TRBV5-4 with TRBJ2-7; TRBD1 matches 9 bases. J was trimmed by 3 bases and V by 4 bases; bases with no gene match: 5. CDR3 length: 14 residues. Germline V gene sequence: CDR1 SGHNT, CDR2 YYREEE (reference sequence). The CDR3 spells CASSHSGQGYEQYF. As DNA, the CDR3 is TGTGCCAGCAGCCACTCGGGACAGGGCTACGAGCAGTACTTC.

V is TRBV27 and J is TRBJ2-1; D is ambiguous. Germline V gene data show CDR1 as MNHEY and CDR2 as SMNVEV (reference sequence). The CDR3 sequence is 14 residues long. Trimming cost V 8 bases and J 6 bases, with 17 bases left between them. CDR3 protein: CASCPRPQSNEQFF. As DNA, the CDR3 is TGTGCCAGCTGCCCGCGACCCCAGAGCAATGAGCAGTTCTTC.

V usage is TRBV25-1 and J usage is TRBJ2-7, with 7 bases fitting TRBD1. The CDR3 covers 13 residues. V gave up 1 base and J gave up 7 bases; unmatched junction bases: 4. Germline CDR1 reads MGHDK; CDR2 reads SYGVNS. CDR3 sequence: CASSESDRDEQYF. CDR3 DNA: TGTGCCAGCAGTGAATCCGACAGGGATGAGCAGTACTTC.

This chain joins TRBV9 and TRBJ2-1; 14 bases fit TRBD2. The ends lost 3 bases at V and 9 bases at J; junction bases unmatched: 11. From germline, CDR1 is SGDLS and CDR2 YYNGEE. CDR3 length: 17 amino acids. Here the CDR3 DNA reads TGTGCCAGCAGCGCCGCCCCGGGACTAGCGGGAGCACCTGAGCAGTTCTTC. Its translation: CASSAAPGLAGAPEQFF.

The chain recombines TRBV6-5 with TRBJ2-7; the D gene is possibly TRBD2 (6 bases). The CDR3 loop spans 12 amino acids. V gave up 5 bases and J gave up 7 bases, with 12 bases separating them. Germline CDR1 MNHEY, CDR2 SVGAGI. CDR3 sequence (DNA): TGTGCCAGCAGTCCTAGCGCCCGGGAGCAGTACTTC. It codes for CASSPSAREQYF.

The chain employs TRBV27 and TRBJ2-7, with D unclear. This CDR3 comprises 13 residues. Germline-derived CDR1 and CDR2 are MNHEY and SMNVEV (reference sequence). V shed 0 bases and J shed 3 bases, with 6 bases lying between them. As DNA, the CDR3 is TGTGCCAGCAGTTTATCTTGGGGCTACGAGCAGTACTTC. This translates into CASSLSWGYEQYF.

This clone was recorded many times. The V call is TRBV7-3, the J call TRBJ1-1, with a weak D call TRBD1 (5 bases). Germline CDR1 reads SGHTA; CDR2 reads FQGTGA. The CDR3 is made up of 14 amino acids. V was trimmed by 5 bases and J by 3 bases, leaving 13 bases between them. In DNA, the CDR3 is TGTGCCAGCAGCGCTCAGGGTGGGGACACTGAAGCTTTCTTT. Translating gives CASSAQGGDTEAFF.

CDR3 DNA sequence: TGCGCCAGCAGCTTCAGGGGGGAGAACAATCAGCCCCAGCATTTT. Translated: CASSFRGENNQPQHF. The chain combines TRBV5-1 with TRBJ1-5; TRBD1 agrees at 7 bases. This CDR3 has 15 amino acids. Germline lookup yields CDR1 SGHRS and CDR2 YFSETQ. The V segment lost 2 bases and the J segment 3 bases; nucleotides outside the gene matches: 5.

The chain is built from TRBV12-5 and TRBJ2-5, with TRBD1 identical over 9 bases. The J segment lost 4 bases and the V segment lost 6 bases, leaving 6 bases of the junction unmatched. Germline CDR1 is LGHNT and CDR2 is FRNRAP. CDR3 length: 14 amino acids. The DNA of the CDR3 is TGTGCTAGTGGACCCGGGACAGGGAGAGAGACCCAGTACTTC. It codes for CASGPGTGRETQYF.